This T cell receptor beta chain stems from a study of shared clonotypes between healthy human individuals (dated by TCRdb to about 2020). For the study in its entirety: The cohort comprised a couple of women and three men aged 18 to 49 years. For each donor, CD4 naive and CD4 memory were each given three plates, CD8 naive was given two plates, and CD8 memory was given one plate. To estimate repertoire size and how much clonotype sharing occurs between individuals, the study deeply sequenced the blood TCR repertoires of 4 to 6 healthy adults. Different laboratories and diverse techniques were used to prepare libraries and sequence TCR repertoires, to increase sequencing depth and limit assay-specific biases. Between about 0.9 and 8.9 billion PBMCs per donor were obtained by leukapheresis. Results the study describes overall, beyond this receptor: Pairwise subsampling led to the expectation that sequencing depth would affect the degree of clonotype sharing among donors. Larger estimated clonotype richness was generally found for naive subsets than for memory subsets. Incomplete sequencing was indicated by rarefaction of sorted-subset datasets, despite the large sequencing depth. The genetic and exposure-history diversity represented was limited by the small number of donors. Across a handful of donors, 4.5% to 6.5% of naive CD4, roughly 3.3% of naive CD8, under 2.5% of memory CD4, and about 0.4% of memory CD8 clonotypes were shared. Clonotypes shared by all four sorted-subset donors showed higher generation probabilities than non-shared clonotypes. Only blood was sampled, and tissue TCR repertoires likely differ from those in blood.

Using the deep immunoSEQ assay, multiplex PCR amplified TCR CDR3 regions from genomic DNA. Extracted genomic DNA from each cell subset was distributed evenly across all wells of several immunoSEQ 96-well plates, and each plate was treated as a replicate. Each replicate PCR for sorted subsets received 200 ng genomic DNA, equal to roughly 30,000 T cell genomes. Purified libraries were quantified with a Qubit 3.0 fluorometer, sized on a Bioanalyzer 2100, and re-quantified with the KAPA Library Quantification kit. Every immunoSEQ 96-well plate was sequenced on a separate single-read 150-cycle Illumina NextSeq 550 flow cell. In the source study's methods: Because the immunoSEQ output included only junctional sequences and no quality scores, the filtering could not be the same as the filtering used for full-length reads. Sequences were annotated with PyIR, a Python wrapper for IgBLAST v1.9, and V/J genes and CDR3 were assigned using IMGT germline references. Any read was removed if the V/J assignment was weak (E-value above 1e-6), the CDR3 was missing, or the read contained stop codons, out-of-frame junctions, or ambiguous translated residues. V3J clonotypes were defined by identical inferred V gene, J gene, and CDR3 amino acid sequence. The percentage overlap between two repertoires was calculated by dividing the number of shared unique clonotypes by the size of the smaller repertoire. Three approaches were used to assess repertoire richness: RTK rarefaction, the Chao1 estimator, and Recon v2.1 estimates of unobserved clonotypes. Generation probabilities were computed with OLGA for all TCRbeta clonotypes obtained by the gDNA method from four donors. TCRdb re-hosts the immuneACCESS table, in-frame sequences only. Its copies lack some clones; in the studies checked, an unresolved V gene accounts for under half of them, and the cause for the rest is not known. From that table come the V and J calls and clone size; the DNA was used to work out D and trimming. The sample table contains about 2 million clones; only one count was recorded for 85% to 95% of them. The ten biggest clones cover roughly 0.13% of the sample.

Counted from cysteine to phenylalanine, this CDR3 has 15 amino acids. Only the CDR3 part of the read is kept: 45 bases, read in frame from the first base. The donors were healthy, HIV-negative adults with no recently reported acute infections or vaccinations. Only Caucasian adults living in Nashville, Tennessee, USA were represented among the donors. CD4+ T cells were enriched by magnetic negative selection, after which naive cells were positively selected on CD45RA and the negative fraction was taken as the memory subset. Blood was collected by leukapheresis, and PBMCs were isolated by Ficoll-Histopaque density gradient centrifugation and then cryopreserved in liquid nitrogen vapor phase. Analytical flow cytometry was used to check the purity and quantity of each magnetically sorted T cell population. Genomic DNA was isolated from every sorted fraction and measured by UV absorbance on a Nanodrop 2000c.

Concerning this clone: Its antigen is currently not known. No base-level quality is on record; no much larger clone is a single base apart.

The receptor was isolated from a man aged 18-30 years in good health. The rearrangement joined TRBV21-1 to TRBJ2-1; TRBD2, the table's D call, was not compared with the DNA. TRBV21-1 is noted as a pseudogene. Sequences were obtained from naive CD4+ T cells sorted from blood. This sample's cell subset or site label indicates: CD45RA+ positively selected. This receptor carries the CDR3 CASSNDSGRIYEQFF. The DNA reads as follows: TGTGCCAGCAGCAATGACAGCGGGAGGATATATGAGCAGTTCTTC.